These 31 T cell receptor beta chains share one sample of origin, sequenced in a study of Ad26.COV2.S vaccination and SARS-CoV-2 variants. Method: immunoSEQ multiplex PCR; TCRdb's copy keeps in-frame clones and lacks some. The data contain about 440,000 clones, about 90% of them singletons. Treatment reported: some 20 received Ad26.COV2.S at low or high dose, single or two shots; about 5 received placebo; per-sample allocation not given. Collection of samples fell on day 63 after the first vaccine or placebo injection. The source material was peripheral blood, sampled in a trial of Ad26.COV2.S vaccine versus placebo. All receptors derive from a person between 18 and 65 years old who received the Ad26.COV2.S COVID-19 vaccine or a placebo.

J is TRBJ2-4 and V is TRBV7-6, with 10 bases identical to TRBD1. CDR1 is SGHVS and CDR2 is FNYEAQ in the germline V gene. V lost 4 bases and J lost 0; bases outside the gene matches: 12. This CDR3 is built from 19 residues. CDR3 sequence: CASSSTPGQGSLAKNIQYF. CDR3 DNA: TGTGCCAGCAGCTCGACGCCGGGACAGGGGTCTCTAGCCAAAAACATTCAGTACTTC.

Many counts were recorded for this clone. The chain recombines TRBV6-4 with TRBJ2-2, with D possibly TRBD2 on 5 matching bases. This CDR3 is 16 amino acids long. V lost 0 bases and J 0 bases, leaving 8 bases between the germline ends. The germline gives CDR1 MRHNA, CDR2 SNTAGT. This CDR3 is CASSDSAGSNTGELFF. In DNA form, the CDR3 reads TGTGCCAGCAGTGACTCGGCGGGCTCGAACACCGGGGAGCTGTTTTTT.

In regard to this clone: This CDR3 is also generated by other DNA sequences in the sample. The chain is built from TRBV5-1 and TRBJ2-7; 7 bases are shared with TRBD1. This CDR3 has 15 residues. The germline V gene has CDR1 SGHRS and CDR2 YFSETQ. V gave up 0 bases and J gave up 4 bases; unmatched junction bases: 7. The CDR3 sequence is CASSLGTGISYEQYF. In nucleotides, the CDR3 is TGCGCCAGCAGCTTGGGGACAGGAATATCGTACGAGCAGTACTTC.

This rearrangement joins TRBV6-5 to TRBJ2-7; tentatively, D is TRBD1 (6 bases). V was trimmed by 7 bases and J by 1 base, leaving 17 bases between them. The CDR3 consists of 15 residues. Germline-derived CDR1 and CDR2 are MNHEY and SVGAGI. The CDR3 DNA is TGTGCCAGCACCCGTCAGGGGCTACAATCCTACGAGCAGTACTTC. Protein sequence: CASTRQGLQSYEQYF.

The rearrangement joins TRBV7-6 to TRBJ2-3; TRBD2 aligns across 11 bases. CDR1 and CDR2 from the germline V gene are SGHVS and FNYEAQ. V was pared by 3 bases and J by 3 bases, with 5 bases of the junction left unmatched. The CDR3 is 16 residues long. The CDR3 region is CASSFPGLAETDTQYF. Written as DNA, the CDR3 is TGTGCCAGCAGCTTCCCGGGACTAGCGGAAACAGATACGCAGTATTTT.

This chain links TRBV10-3 with TRBJ1-5; D is possibly TRBD1 (5 bases). The CDR3 is 13 amino acids. Deletions cut 7 bases from V and 3 bases from J, with 10 bases between. CDR1 is ENHRY and CDR2 is SYGVKD in the germline V gene. The CDR3 DNA reads as TGTGCCATCAACCAGGGAGTCAATCAGCCCCAGCATTTT. Translating it yields CAINQGVNQPQHF.

The rearrangement links TRBV5-8 to TRBJ1-2, with a possible D match to TRBD1 (5 bases). The germline gives CDR1 SGHTS, CDR2 YDEGEE. V lost 2 bases to trimming and J lost 8 bases, with 13 bases between them. The CDR3 contains 13 residues. Written as DNA, the CDR3 is TGTGCCAGCAGCTTAGGGACCTATCGCGGCTACACCTTC. It is translated as CASSLGTYRGYTF.

This clone was observed a single time. The chain joins TRBV19 to TRBJ2-1; 10 bases align to TRBD2. This CDR3 contains 14 residues. Per germline, CDR1 LNHDA and CDR2 SQIVND (reference sequence). The junction had 5 bases not matched to a gene; V was cut back by 9 bases and J by 3 bases. CDR3 sequence (DNA): TGTGCCAGCACCGGACTAGCGGTCTACAATGAGCAGTTCTTC. Translation gives CASTGLAVYNEQFF.

This sequence joins TRBV10-3 and TRBJ2-5; D is possibly TRBD2 (5 bases). The V gene's germline CDR1 is ENHRY and CDR2 SYGVKD. Trimming cost V 4 bases and J 4 bases, with 13 bases left between them. The CDR3 totals 14 residues. The CDR3 DNA reads as TGTGCCATCAGTGGGCCTGGCGGAGGAGAGACCCAGTACTTC. Protein: CAISGPGGGETQYF.

V and J are TRBV9 and TRBJ2-5, with TRBD2 as a possible D gene (5 bases). Germline values: CDR1 SGDLS, CDR2 YYNGEE. CDR3 size: 13 residues. The CDR3 loop is CASAGAVGETQYF. CDR3 DNA: TGTGCGTCCGCAGGAGCGGTTGGAGAGACCCAGTACTTC.

The chain combines TRBV10-3 with TRBJ2-1; 11 bases agree with TRBD1. The germline gives CDR1 ENHRY, CDR2 SYGVKD. J was trimmed by 7 bases and V by 6 bases; bases with no gene match: 8. This CDR3 comprises 15 residues. The CDR3 loop is CAISGPDRGRNEQFF. CDR3 coding DNA: TGTGCCATCAGCGGACCGGACAGGGGGCGAAATGAGCAGTTCTTC.

This rearrangement joins TRBV13 to TRBJ1-1; 9 nucleotides line up with TRBD1. The CDR3 has 15 residues. With 5 bases clipped from V and 5 bases from J, the junction kept 9 bases outside the gene matches. Germline V gene sequence: CDR1 PRHDT, CDR2 FYEKMQ (reference sequence). The CDR3 sequence: CASSTLGQGRTEAFF. Written as DNA, the CDR3 is TGTGCCAGCAGCACCCTGGGACAGGGAAGGACTGAAGCTTTCTTT.

The genes are TRBV4-2 and TRBJ2-3; TRBD1 might be the D (5 bases). Trimming cost V 4 bases and J 0 bases, with 11 bases left between them. CDR1 and CDR2 from the germline V gene are LGHNA and YNFKEQ. The CDR3 has 15 amino acids. The CDR3 DNA is TGTGCCAGCAGCCTCAGGGCCACTAGCACAGATACGCAGTATTTT. It codes for CASSLRATSTDTQYF.

The chain has TRBV2 and TRBJ2-3, with TRBD2 matching 8 bases. Trimming cost V 4 bases and J 2 bases; bases outside gene matches: 5. The germline gives CDR1 SNHLY, CDR2 FYNNEI. The length of the CDR3 is 15 residues. Here the CDR3 reads CASSGLAGYTDTQYF. The CDR3, as DNA: TGTGCCAGCAGTGGATTAGCGGGGTACACAGATACGCAGTATTTT.

The chain uses TRBV14 and TRBJ1-1; no definite D call. The CDR3 has 18 amino acids. The V end lost 0 bases, the J end lost 1 base, and 18 bases lay between the germline ends. CDR1 is SGHDN and CDR2 is FVKESK in the germline V gene. The CDR3 sequence is CASSQDSGAWVTNTEAFF. The CDR3, as DNA: TGTGCCAGCAGCCAAGACAGTGGTGCTTGGGTAACGAACACTGAAGCTTTCTTT.

The chain joins TRBV7-9 to TRBJ1-3, with unresolved D. Germline V lookup: CDR1 SEHNR, CDR2 FQNEAQ (reference sequence). This CDR3 spans 15 amino acids. V lost 3 bases and J lost 8, with 17 bases in between. The CDR3 DNA is TGTGCCAGCAGCTTTGGGAAAGGGAGATGGGACACCATATATTTT. Its translation: CASSFGKGRWDTIYF.

The gene calls are TRBV28 and TRBJ1-2, with 9 bases fitting TRBD1. The CDR3 length is 15 residues. Germline V gives CDR1 MDHEN, CDR2 SYDVKM. After removal of 5 bases from V and 7 bases from J, the junction contained 11 bases not matched to a gene. The CDR3 region is CASSMAGQGKGGYTF. CDR3 bases: TGTGCCAGCAGTATGGCAGGACAGGGGAAAGGTGGCTACACCTTC.

The chain joins TRBV5-1 to TRBJ2-5; no reliable D call. The germline V and J ends were trimmed by 1 base and 5 bases, with 6 bases remaining between them. CDR3 size: 12 residues. Germline assignment: CDR1 SGHRS and CDR2 YFSETQ. CDR3 sequence reads: CASSLSGETQYF. CDR3 DNA: TGCGCCAGCAGCTTGTCGGGCGAGACCCAGTACTTC. The full variable domain, completed using reference TRBV5-1 and TRBJ2-5, is KAGVTQTPRYLIKTRGQQVTLSCSPISGHRSVSWYQQTPGQGLQFLFEYFSETQRNKGNFPGRFSGRQFSNSRSEMNVSTLELGDSALYLCASSLSGETQYFGPGTRLLVL.

This chain joins TRBV9 and TRBJ2-7; 7 positions agree with TRBD1. V was clipped by 2 bases and J by 1 base; unmatched bases: 3. This CDR3 comprises 14 residues. Germline values: CDR1 SGDLS, CDR2 YYNGEE. The CDR3 reads CASSVRDSSYEQYF. As DNA, the CDR3 is TGTGCCAGCAGCGTCCGGGACAGTTCCTACGAGCAGTACTTC.

As regards this clone: One end of the junction does not line up with germline, which may come from a read error. This chain links TRBV19 with TRBJ2-3, with 8 bases matching TRBD2. This CDR3 contains 16 residues. Germline V gene sequence: CDR1 LNHDA, CDR2 SQIVND (reference sequence). CDR3 nucleotide sequence: TGTGCCAGTAGTTTAGATAGCGGGGTTGGGACAGATACGCAGTATTTT. Protein product: CASSLDSGVGTDTQYF.

The chain joins TRBV29-1 to TRBJ2-7; 9 bases are a match to TRBD2. With V trimmed by 6 bases and J by 0 bases, 3 bases remained unmatched. The CDR3 has 13 residues. Germline assignment: CDR1 SQVTM and CDR2 ANQGSEA. CDR3 coding DNA: TGCAGCGTCACTAGCGGGCCCTCCTACGAGCAGTACTTC. It yields the protein CSVTSGPSYEQYF.

V and J are TRBV2 and TRBJ2-7; the D is unclear. The CDR3 has 14 amino acids. The germline CDR1 and CDR2 sequences are SNHLY and FYNNEI. Deletions cut 7 bases from V and 3 bases from J, with 16 bases between. The CDR3 sequence is CASKSRPFGYEQYF. CDR3 coding DNA: TGTGCCAGCAAATCTCGCCCCTTCGGCTACGAGCAGTACTTC.

The chain couples TRBV28 to TRBJ2-5; D could derive from TRBD1 or TRBD2 (6 bases each). This CDR3 spans 13 amino acids. V gave up 6 bases and J gave up 5 bases, with 13 bases separating them. The V gene's germline CDR1 is MDHEN and CDR2 SYDVKM. CDR3 in amino acids: CASRGGPGETQYF. The CDR3 DNA reads TGTGCCAGCAGAGGGGGGCCCGGCGAGACCCAGTACTTC.

The chain recombines TRBV27 with TRBJ1-4, with 8 bases fitting TRBD1. J gave up 5 bases and V 0 bases, and 11 bases lay outside the gene matches. Germline V gives CDR1 MNHEY, CDR2 SMNVEV (reference sequence). The CDR3 length is 18 residues. CDR3 DNA: TGTGCCAGCAGTTTATCGCGGGGCAGGGGGCATGGGAATGAAAAACTGTTTTTT. This encodes CASSLSRGRGHGNEKLFF.

The chain combines TRBV5-8 with TRBJ1-2, with unresolved D. V lost 0 bases and J lost 8, with 14 bases in between. The CDR3 runs 14 residues. Germline V CDR1 and CDR2: SGHTS, YDEGEE. The CDR3 DNA is TGTGCCAGCAGCTTGGCCCGGAAGGTGGGCGGCTACACCTTC. This sequence encodes CASSLARKVGGYTF.

The V gene is TRBV29-1, the J gene TRBJ1-2; a possible D gene is TRBD1 (5 bases). V shed 1 base and J shed 5 bases, with 17 bases lying between them. The CDR3 extends over 15 amino acids. The germline gives CDR1 SQVTM, CDR2 ANQGSEA. The CDR3 region is CSVEGEWEGEYGYTF. The CDR3 DNA reads as TGCAGCGTTGAAGGCGAATGGGAAGGGGAGTATGGCTACACCTTC.

The table lists this clone with many counts. The V and J genes are TRBV12-2 and TRBJ1-4; no DNA check was done on the table's D call, TRBD1. TRBV12-2 constitutes a pseudogene. The CDR3 runs to 16 residues. CDR3 region: CASRLATGQGAEKLFF. CDR3 sequence (DNA): TGTGCAAGTCGCTTAGCCACGGGACAGGGGGCTGAAAAACTGTTTTTT.

J is TRBJ1-4 and V is TRBV9, with D perhaps TRBD1 (5 bases). Germline V gene lookup returns CDR1 SGDLS and CDR2 YYNGEE. The CDR3 contains 15 residues. V lost 4 bases, J lost 8 bases, and 18 bases lay in between. CDR3 in amino acids: CASSSRPGVGEKLFF. Here the CDR3 DNA reads TGTGCCAGCAGCTCCCGGCCGGGGGTAGGGGAAAAACTGTTTTTT.

V is TRBV27 and J is TRBJ2-7, with 9 bases fitting TRBD1. Germline CDR1 and CDR2: MNHEY and SMNVEV (reference sequence). V shed 0 bases, J shed 5 bases, and the junction held 5 bases outside the gene matches. There are 15 residues in the CDR3. The CDR3 nucleotides read TGTGCCAGCAGTTTATCCGGGACAGGGTTCGACGAGCAGTACTTC. Encoded protein: CASSLSGTGFDEQYF.

This clone was seen more than once but under ten times. The gene calls are TRBV14 and TRBJ1-1; no reliable D call. This CDR3 is built from 14 residues. V dropped 3 bases and J dropped 1 base, with 9 bases sitting between them. Germline values: CDR1 SGHDN, CDR2 FVKESK. The DNA of the CDR3 is TGTGCCAGCAGCCACGACTTACAGAACACTGAAGCTTTCTTT. Residues: CASSHDLQNTEAFF.

This chain connects TRBV18 to TRBJ2-7; a weak D match, TRBD2 (10 bases). Germline V CDR1 and CDR2: KGHSH, LQKENI. The length of the CDR3 is 16 residues. Deletions cut 2 bases from V and 6 bases from J, with 20 bases between. CDR3 DNA: TGTGCCAGCTCACCATACACTAGCGGGGACAGGGCCGAGCAGTACTTC. It is translated as CASSPYTSGDRAEQYF. The full variable domain, with the rest looked up from reference TRBV18 and TRBJ2-7, is NAGVMQNPRHLVRRRGQEARLRCSPMKGHSHVYWYRQLPEEGLKFMVYLQKENIIDESGMPKERFSAEFPKEGPSILRIQQVVRGDSAAYFCASSPYTSGDRAEQYFGPGTRLTVT.